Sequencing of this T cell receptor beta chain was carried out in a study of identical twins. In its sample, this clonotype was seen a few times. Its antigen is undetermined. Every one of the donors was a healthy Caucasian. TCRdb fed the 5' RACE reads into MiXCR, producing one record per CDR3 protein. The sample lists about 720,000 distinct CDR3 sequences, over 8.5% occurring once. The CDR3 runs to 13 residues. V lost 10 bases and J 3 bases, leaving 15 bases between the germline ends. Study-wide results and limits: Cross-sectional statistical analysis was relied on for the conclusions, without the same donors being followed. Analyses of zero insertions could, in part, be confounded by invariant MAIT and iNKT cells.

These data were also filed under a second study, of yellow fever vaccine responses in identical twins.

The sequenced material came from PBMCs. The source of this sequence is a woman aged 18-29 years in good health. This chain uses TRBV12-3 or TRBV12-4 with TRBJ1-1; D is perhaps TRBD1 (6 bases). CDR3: CAIRGRDDTEAFF. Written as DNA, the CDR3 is TGTGCCATAAGGGGGAGGGACGACACTGAAGCTTTCTTT.